This TCR beta chain was profiled in a study of blood T cell repertoires in COVID-19. Study in general: COVID-19 samples, acute and convalescent, were from the United States, Italy and Spain. T cells, B-cell-depleted T cells, or PBMCs provided the cDNA or gDNA that served as material.

Produced via immunoSEQ multiplex PCR; TCRdb's table is partial and in-frame only. The data contain under 250,000 clones, around 84% of them singletons. Recruited during active infection, patients (from Seattle) were subsequently followed longitudinally. Germline-derived CDR1 and CDR2 are LNHDA and SQIVND (reference sequence). The CDR3 runs to 15 residues. With V trimmed by 5 bases and J by 5 bases, 7 bases remained unmatched. This sequence was found in a man aged 45-65 years with COVID-19, enrolled during active disease. Sequencing was done on a sample of peripheral blood. The gene calls are TRBV19 and TRBJ1-5, with 9 bases aligning to TRBD1. The CDR3 coding sequence is TGTGCCAGTAGTCCTTCGACAGGGGGTTATCAGCCCCAGCATTTT. Amino acid sequence: CASSPSTGGYQPQHF.